One T cell receptor beta chain is described in this entry. Its antigen is not known. These data are taken from a study of PD-1 blockade in classical Hodgkin lymphoma. The study, taken as a whole, reports: TCR diversity in CD4+, not CD8+, cells rose significantly by C4D1.

Assay: immunoSEQ multiplex PCR; the TCRdb copy retains only in-frame clones and omits some. The sample lists some 90,000 clones, just under 80% occurring once. Time point given: cycle 4 day 1 (C4D1), after six to seven weeks of nivolumab. All patients experienced relapse after autologous stem cell transplantation, and brentuximab vedotin exposure was variable. The CDR3 is made up of 16 amino acids. The germline V gene encodes CDR1 LNHDA and CDR2 SQIVND (reference sequence). Trimming took 6 bases from V and 0 from J, leaving 15 bases between them. The chain uses TRBV19 and TRBJ2-1; D not certain. The material sequenced was peripheral blood mononuclear cells (PBMCs), taken before the fourth cycle of nivolumab. This receptor was obtained from a human donor with classical Hodgkin lymphoma. CDR3 sequence: CASSWKGPSSYNEQFF. For the CDR3, the DNA is TGTGCCAGTAGCTGGAAGGGCCCGAGCTCCTACAATGAGCAGTTCTTC. The full variable domain, completed using reference TRBV19 and TRBJ2-1, is DGGITQSPKYLFRKEGQNVTLSCEQNLNHDAMYWYRQDPGQGLRLIYYSQIVNDFQKGDIAEGYSVSREKKESFPLTVTSAQKNPTAFYLCASSWKGPSSYNEQFFGPGTRLTVL.